Listed below are T cell receptor beta chains from one sample, sequenced in a study of control samples from healthy donors and cancer patients. Using immunoSEQ multiplex PCR, the repertoire was profiled, and TCRdb retains in-frame clones only, with some absent. The sample lists 150,000 to 200,000 clones; roughly 94% were seen once. Sequencing was performed on blood. These receptors all stem from a young woman in good health. The CDR3 runs from the conserved cysteine through the conserved F or W. Each record gives: V gene, clone size, D gene, CDR3 protein. A D gene is named only where the DNA matches it firmly. Clone size is shown for a subset of rows, as once, few, many or a class of expanded clone.

>TRBV24-1|once|TRBD1
CATRAQGADNEQFF
>TRBV7-2|once|NA
CASSRGQDTQYF
>TRBV27|NA|TRBD1
CASSSPQGAGQYF
>TRBV9|NA|TRBD1
CASSVVQGNSPLHF
>TRBV5-1|few|NA
CASSSGPQGGETQYF
>TRBV7-9|once|NA
CASSPDGQPQHF
>TRBV12-2|once|NA
CASRLSTGVNYGYTF
>TRBV19|NA|NA
CASGGAGQPQHF
>TRBV18|NA|NA
CASSLRRDEKLFF
>TRBV6-5|NA|NA
CASRVSGNTEAFF
>TRBV7-2|NA|NA
CASSLGIGDGYTF
>TRBV6-5|NA|TRBD2
CASSLQESGSHEQYF
>TRBV10-3|NA|TRBD2
CAISESSGGFTDTQYF
>TRBV21-1|NA|NA
CASSAIQDGVNSPLHF
>TRBV5-6|NA|TRBD1
CASSFVGRGLRNTEAFF
>TRBV2|NA|NA
CASSEAAGTSTEAFF
>TRBV14|NA|NA
CASSHRAARDEQFF
>TRBV21-1|NA|NA
CASSKGSGTQKDYEQYF
>TRBV18|NA|NA
CASSPGDWAYEQYF
>TRBV6-4|NA|NA
CASSQNRVLYNEQFF
>TRBV2|NA|NA
CASSVESNTGELFF
>TRBV27|NA|TRBD1
CASRQGAWEQFF
>TRBV29-1|once|NA
CSVERMGSTGELFF
>TRBV5-1|NA|NA
CASSFISLGEAFF
>TRBV14|NA|NA
CASRPSSEPYNEQFF
>TRBV9|NA|NA
CASSPHTGLNQPQHF
>TRBV11-2|NA|NA
CASSLYGRGTDTQYF
>TRBV4-1|NA|NA
CASSPPLRDGANVLTF
>TRBV9|once|NA
CASSAKRDHNEQFF
>TRBV10-3|NA|NA
CAISGPNGEQYF
>TRBV7-2|NA|NA
CASSLNRLLNTEAFF
>TRBV10-3|NA|TRBD1
CAISRRGQGEVNYGYTF
>TRBV10-3|NA|NA
CAIRAQGPYGYTF
>TRBV5-1|NA|NA
CASRKGGSYNEQFF
>TRBV29-1|NA|NA
CSVVVGGRKGYTF